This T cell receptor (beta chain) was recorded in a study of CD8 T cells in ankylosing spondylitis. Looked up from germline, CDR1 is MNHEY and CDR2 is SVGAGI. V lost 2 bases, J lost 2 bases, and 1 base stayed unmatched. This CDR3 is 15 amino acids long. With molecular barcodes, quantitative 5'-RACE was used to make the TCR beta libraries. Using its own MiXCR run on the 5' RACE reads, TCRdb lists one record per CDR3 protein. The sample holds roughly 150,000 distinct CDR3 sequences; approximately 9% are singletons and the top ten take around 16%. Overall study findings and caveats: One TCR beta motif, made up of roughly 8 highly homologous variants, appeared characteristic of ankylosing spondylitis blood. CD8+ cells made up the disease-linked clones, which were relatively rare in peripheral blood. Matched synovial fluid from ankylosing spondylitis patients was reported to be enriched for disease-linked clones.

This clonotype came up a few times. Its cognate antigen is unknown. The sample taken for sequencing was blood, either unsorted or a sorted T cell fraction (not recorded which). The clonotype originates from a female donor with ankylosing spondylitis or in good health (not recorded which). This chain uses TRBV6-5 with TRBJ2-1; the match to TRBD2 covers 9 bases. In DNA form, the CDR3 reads TGTGCCAGCAGTTACGGGACTAGCCCCTACAATGAGCAGTTCTTC. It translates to CASSYGTSPYNEQFF.